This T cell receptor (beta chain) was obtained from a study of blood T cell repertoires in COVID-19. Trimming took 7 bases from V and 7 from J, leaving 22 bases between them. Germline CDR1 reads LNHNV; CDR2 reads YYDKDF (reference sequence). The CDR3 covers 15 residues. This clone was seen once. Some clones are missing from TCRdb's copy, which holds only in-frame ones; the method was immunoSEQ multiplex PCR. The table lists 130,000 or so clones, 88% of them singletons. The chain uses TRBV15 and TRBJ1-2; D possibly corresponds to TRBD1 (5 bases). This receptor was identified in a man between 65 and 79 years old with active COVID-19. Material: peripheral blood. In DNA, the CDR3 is TGTGCCACCACCCCGGCCGCGACAGTCTATGCTGGCTACACCTTC. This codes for CATTPAATVYAGYTF.